This TCR beta chain was identified in a study of graft-versus-host responses after intestinal transplantation. CDR1 MNHEY and CDR2 SVGAGI come from the germline V gene. V was trimmed by 5 bases and J by 8 bases, leaving 21 bases between them. The CDR3 has 15 residues. Overall study results and limits: Those patients showing graft-donor T cell macrochimerism displayed high graft-versus-host to host-versus-graft clonal ratios in allografts. GvH clones turned up in recipient marrow; some had shown up first in ileum or blood.

A note on this clone: Its antigen is not identified.

Generated by immunoSEQ multiplex PCR, the TCRdb table keeps only in-frame clones and is missing some. Found here are more than 95,000 clones, roughly nine tenths of them singletons; the top ten hold around 0.2%. The V gene is TRBV6-5, the J gene TRBJ1-2; possibly TRBD1 for D (5 bases). The TCR sequence derives from a human donor who received an intestinal transplant. The source material was unstimulated CD4+ T cells sorted from spleen or lymph node cells, sampled before intestinal transplant. CDR3 sequence reads: CASSGLPRVRGGYTF. For the CDR3, the DNA is TGTGCCAGCAGTGGGCTTCCCAGGGTAAGAGGCGGCTACACCTTC.